The sequence of this T cell receptor (beta chain) was determined in a study of T cell changes during pregnancy in multiple sclerosis. Generated by immunoSEQ multiplex PCR, the TCRdb table keeps only in-frame clones and is missing some. This table has approximately 70,000 clones, around nine tenths appearing once. Regarding this clone: Other nucleotide sequences from this sample produce the same CDR3.

This CDR3 region has 14 residues. Germline V gives CDR1 GTSNPN, CDR2 SVGIG (reference sequence). J lost 1 base, V lost 2 bases, and 1 base had no gene match. The rearrangement joins TRBV30 to TRBJ1-4; TRBD1 matches at 7 bases. This clonotype was sampled from a female donor with multiple sclerosis, enrolled in a pregnancy study. The sample consisted of CD4+ T cells from peripheral blood mononuclear cells, taken before pregnancy. CDR3 in DNA: TGTGCCTGGAGTCGGACAGGAACTAATGAAAAACTGTTTTTT. It yields the protein CAWSRTGTNEKLFF.